This TCR beta chain was observed in a study of CXCR3-negative and CXCR3-positive naive CD8 T cells. On the study more broadly: Roughly 1.5 +/- 0.3 million TRB reads came from each library, giving some 150 million in total. Overall study findings and caveats: TRB CDR3s were more hydrophobic in CXCR3-positive than in CXCR3-negative naive cells.

Each TRB cDNA library was prepared by 5' RACE (with UMI labels). For each CDR3 protein, TCRdb gives one entry from its re-call of the 5' RACE reads, without DNA. The listing contains about 85,000 distinct CDR3 sequences. This CDR3 has 14 residues. The germline CDR1 and CDR2 sequences are SEHNR and FQNEAQ (reference sequence). A word on this clonotype: The target antigen is unknown.

This chain joins TRBV7-9 and TRBJ2-7; the TCRdb D gene call, TRBD1, has no DNA to confirm it. The sample consisted of naive CXCR3+ CD8+ T cells from blood. Subset of the sample: CD45RO-CCR7+CD27+CD95- naive CD8+ T cells expressing CXCR3 (TNR3+). The TCR was taken from a human donor in good health. Some clones in this sample may be carry-over from other donors' samples. The CDR3: CASSGGQTPYEQYF.